What follows is one T cell receptor beta chain and its context. The antigen remains undetermined. This record belongs to a study of T cell responses to AZD1222 COVID-19 vaccine. Study-level findings and limits: In all cases, repertoires were sampled only after the peak T cell response. Spike regions recognized by vaccine-associated CD4 TCRs spanned the protein, led by 160-218 and 743-854.

TCRdb's table, derived via immunoSEQ multiplex PCR, lists solely in-frame clones and lacks some. Found here are roughly 130,000 clones, roughly nine tenths of them singletons; the top ten hold around 1.6%. Germline V gene data show CDR1 as MGHDK and CDR2 as SYGVNS. Germline trimming cut 1 base from V and 6 bases from J; bases unmatched to any gene: 3. The CDR3 runs to 13 residues. Sequenced here: peripheral blood, sampled on day 0 of AZD1222 vaccination. The sequence was collected from an adult in good health. The chain links TRBV25-1 to TRBJ2-7; 7 bases align to TRBD2. The CDR3 nucleotides are TGTGCCAGCAGTGAATTTACGGGGGGCGAGCAGTACTTC. Encoded protein: CASSEFTGGEQYF.